The 9 T cell receptor beta chains below all came from one sample that was sequenced in a study of blood T cell repertoires in COVID-19. Clones were sequenced by immunoSEQ multiplex PCR, and TCRdb holds only the in-frame ones, with some missing. The sample consists of about 64,000 clones, 75% to 95% of them appearing once. Sequences were obtained from peripheral blood. The receptors shown here come from a woman older than 75 with active COVID-19.

The chain couples TRBV29-1 to TRBJ1-3; the match to TRBD1 covers 9 bases. The trim removed 6 bases at V and 1 base at J, leaving 4 bases unmatched. There are 14 residues in the CDR3. Germline V gene sequence: CDR1 SQVTM, CDR2 ANQGSEA. The CDR3 sequence: CSVEQGASGNTIYF. The CDR3 DNA follows: TGCAGCGTCGAACAGGGGGCTTCTGGAAACACCATATATTTT. The full variable domain, rest sourced from reference TRBV29-1 and TRBJ1-3, is SAVISQKPSRDICQRGTSLTIQCQVDSQVTMMFWYRQQPGQSLTLIATANQGSEATYESGFVIDKFPISRPNLTFSTLTVSNMSPEDSSIYLCSVEQGASGNTIYFGEGSWLTVV.

The chain employs TRBV7-8 and TRBJ2-2; D may be TRBD2 (6 bases). CDR1 is SGHVS and CDR2 is FQNEAQ in the germline V gene. Trimming stripped 3 bases from V and 2 bases from J, with 16 bases between. CDR3 size: 17 residues. The CDR3 protein is CASSFTTGLPNTGELFF. The CDR3 DNA follows: TGTGCCAGCAGCTTCACGACGGGACTTCCAAACACCGGGGAGCTGTTTTTT. Based on the CDR3 plus reference TRBV7-8 and TRBJ2-2, the full variable domain is GAGVSQSPRYKVAKRGQDVALRCDPISGHVSLFWYQQALGQGPEFLTYFQNEAQLDKSGLPSDRFFAERPEGSVSTLKIQRTQQEDSAVYLCASSFTTGLPNTGELFFGEGSRLTVL.

The chain links TRBV3-1 (or the pseudogene TRBV3-2) to TRBJ1-2, with 7 positions matching TRBD1. CDR1 is LGHDT and CDR2 is YNNKEL in the germline V gene (reference sequence). The junction had 7 bases not matched to a gene; V was cut back by 1 base and J by 2 bases. CDR3 size: 16 residues. CDR3 protein: CASSQGSAGGNYGYTF. The CDR3 DNA sequence: TGTGCCAGCAGCCAAGGGTCGGCAGGGGGAAACTATGGCTACACCTTC.

This chain uses TRBV7-9 with TRBJ2-3; D perhaps matches TRBD2 (5 bases). V was pared by 3 bases and J by 2 bases, with 12 bases between. There are 15 residues in the CDR3. Germline lookup yields CDR1 SEHNR and CDR2 FQNEAQ (reference sequence). The CDR3 sequence: CASSLDFSFTDTQYF. The CDR3 DNA sequence: TGTGCCAGCAGCTTGGACTTCAGCTTCACAGATACGCAGTATTTT.

The gene calls are TRBV2 and TRBJ2-5; 7 bases align to TRBD1. The J segment lost 5 bases and the V segment lost 6 bases, leaving 6 bases of the junction unmatched. This CDR3 is built from 13 residues. Germline V CDR1 and CDR2: SNHLY, FYNNEI. The CDR3 is CASRGTVSETQYF. The DNA of the CDR3 is TGTGCCAGCAGGGGGACAGTGTCGGAGACCCAGTACTTC.

The rearrangement uses TRBV3-1 (or the pseudogene TRBV3-2) and TRBJ2-3; 9 nucleotides match TRBD2. Trimming removed 3 bases from V and 1 base from J; junction bases left unmatched: 5. This CDR3 spans 16 amino acids. In germline, CDR1 is LGHDT, CDR2 YNNKEL (reference sequence). In DNA, the CDR3 is TGTGCCAGCAGCCAGTTTAGCGGGGGCGGCACAGATACGCAGTATTTT. This codes for CASSQFSGGGTDTQYF.

The rearrangement uses TRBV6-1 and TRBJ2-7; 9 nucleotides match TRBD2. The CDR3 covers 13 residues. Germline CDR1 reads MNHNS; CDR2 reads SASEGT. CDR3 sequence: CASSEALAGIRSV. The CDR3 DNA follows: TGTGCCAGCAGTGAAGCCCTAGCGGGAATTAGGTCGGTC.

The chain combines TRBV28 with TRBJ1-1, with unresolved D. There are 12 residues in the CDR3. The germline CDR1 and CDR2 sequences are MDHEN and SYDVKM. V was cut by 1 base and J by 4 bases, with 4 bases left in between. The CDR3 coding sequence is TGTGCCAGCAGTTTATTGAGCACTGAAGCTTTCTTT. Its translation is CASSLLSTEAFF.

This chain links TRBV11-3 with TRBJ2-5; 11 bases fit TRBD2. This CDR3 is 16 amino acids long. CDR1 and CDR2 from the germline V gene are SGHNT and YENEEA. Losses at the gene ends were 6 bases for V and 3 bases for J; bases not matched to a gene: 9. The CDR3 DNA reads TGTGCCAGCAGTCAAGGAAGGGGACTAGCGGAAGAGACCCAGTACTTC. Protein product: CASSQGRGLAEETQYF.